These 29 T cell receptor beta chains came from one sample sequenced in a study of blood T cell repertoires in COVID-19. Libraries were prepared by immunoSEQ multiplex PCR; TCRdb keeps only in-frame clonotypes and omits some of them. The profile shows 60,000 to 65,000 clones, roughly 83% of them singletons. The sample was peripheral blood. The receptor source for this set is a man aged 55 to 70 with COVID-19, enrolled during active disease.

This sequence joins TRBV5-4 and TRBJ1-3, with D unclear. Germline V CDR1 and CDR2: SGHNT, YYREEE (reference sequence). The CDR3 has 14 amino acids. Trimming pared 1 base from V and 0 bases from J, leaving 5 bases between. This chain's CDR3 is CASSLLSSGNTIYF. The CDR3, as DNA: TGTGCCAGCAGCTTGCTCAGCTCTGGAAACACCATATATTTT.

This chain connects TRBV18 to TRBJ2-1, with 10 bases identical to TRBD1. Germline CDR1 reads KGHSH; CDR2 reads LQKENI. The CDR3 covers 17 residues. Losses at the gene ends were 3 bases for V and 3 bases for J; bases not matched to a gene: 8. CDR3 DNA sequence: TGTGCCAGCTCACCTTTTACTCGGACAGGGGGCTACAATGAGCAGTTCTTC. Protein sequence: CASSPFTRTGGYNEQFF.

The genes are TRBV2 and TRBJ2-7; 16 nucleotides agree with TRBD2. There are 18 residues in the CDR3. V lost 4 bases, J lost 4 bases, and 10 bases stayed unmatched. Germline V gene lookup returns CDR1 SNHLY and CDR2 FYNNEI. The DNA of the CDR3 is TGTGCCAGCAGTGGGGCCGGGACTAGCGGGGGGGCGAGGTACGAGCAGTACTTC. It yields the protein CASSGAGTSGGARYEQYF.

The V gene is TRBV28, the J gene TRBJ2-1, with D possibly being TRBD1 (5 bases). V was clipped by 11 bases and J by 4 bases, with 12 bases between them. This CDR3 has 12 residues. The V gene's germline CDR1 is MDHEN and CDR2 SYDVKM. In DNA, the CDR3 is TGTGCCTCGGACAAGGGGTACAATGAGCAGTTCTTC. Translating it yields CASDKGYNEQFF.

The chain carries TRBV5-1 and TRBJ1-1, with D possibly TRBD1 on 6 matching bases. This CDR3 comprises 16 residues. Trimming left V 4 bases short and J 1 base short, with 17 bases between. CDR1 and CDR2 from the germline V gene are SGHRS and YFSETQ. Written as DNA, the CDR3 is TGCGCCAGCAGCACCGGGACACTCCAGGGGAACACTGAAGCTTTCTTT. Amino acids: CASSTGTLQGNTEAFF.

The chain combines TRBV28 with TRBJ2-3, with 11 positions matching TRBD2. V trimming: 6 bases; J trimming: 2 bases; junction bases outside the gene matches: 7. Germline CDR1 is MDHEN and CDR2 is SYDVKM. The CDR3 runs to 16 residues. CDR3 sequence reads: CASSPTLAGDTDTQYF. In DNA, the CDR3 is TGTGCCAGCAGCCCCACACTAGCGGGGGACACAGATACGCAGTATTTT. The full variable domain, completed using reference TRBV28 and TRBJ2-3, is DVKVTQSSRYLVKRTGEKVFLECVQDMDHENMFWYRQDPGLGLRLIYFSYDVKMKEKGDIPEGYSVSREKKERFSLILESASTNQTSMYLCASSPTLAGDTDTQYFGPGTRLTVL.

In regard to this clone: At one boundary the junction diverges from the germline segment, which might be a read error. The rearrangement links TRBV18 to TRBJ1-2; 7 nucleotides agree with TRBD1. Germline V gives CDR1 KGHSH, CDR2 LQKENI. CDR3 length: 13 residues. The chain's CDR3 is CASSPENRGFFLF. DNA of the CDR3: TGTGCCAGCTCACCGGAAAACAGGGGTTTTTTCCTCTTC.

The chain carries TRBV9 and TRBJ1-1; D is possibly TRBD1 (6 bases). CDR1 and CDR2 from the germline V gene are SGDLS and YYNGEE. Between the trimmed V and J ends, which lost 5 bases and 11 bases, there was a span of 19 bases. The CDR3 spans 13 residues. The CDR3 reads CASSTETGTAAFF. CDR3 coding DNA: TGTGCCAGCAGTACGGAAACAGGGACCGCCGCTTTCTTT. The whole variable domain, remainder taken from reference TRBV9 and TRBJ1-1, is DSGVTQTPKHLITATGQRVTLRCSPRSGDLSVYWYQQSLDQGLQFLIQYYNGEERAKGNILERFSAQQFPDLHSELNLSSLELGDSALYFCASSTETGTAAFFGQGTRLTVV.

This clone was counted only a few times. The rearrangement joins TRBV6-5 to TRBJ2-1, with TRBD2 identical over 11 bases. V shed 4 bases and J 6 bases; nucleotides not matched to a gene: 2. Looked up from germline, CDR1 is MNHEY and CDR2 is SVGAGI. The length of the CDR3 is 14 residues. CDR3 nucleotides: TGTGCCAGCAGTTTAGCGGGAGGGCCCAATGAGCAGTTCTTC. Amino acids: CASSLAGGPNEQFF.

This clone was counted a single time. The chain employs TRBV29-1 and TRBJ2-5; D ambiguous. V lost 3 bases and J lost 5, with 10 bases in between. There are 12 residues in the CDR3. Per germline, CDR1 SQVTM and CDR2 ANQGSEA. The CDR3 sequence is CSVDLVRETQYF. CDR3 bases: TGCAGCGTTGATCTCGTGCGGGAGACCCAGTACTTC.

The V call is TRBV3-1 (or the pseudogene TRBV3-2), the J call TRBJ1-6; tentatively, D is TRBD1 (6 bases). Germline lookup yields CDR1 LGHDT and CDR2 YNNKEL (reference sequence). The CDR3 runs to 15 residues. Trimming pared 5 bases from V and 4 bases from J, leaving 12 bases between. CDR3 nucleotides: TGTGCCAGCAGCTTAGAAGGGGGATATAATTCACCCCTCCACTTT. Translation gives CASSLEGGYNSPLHF.

The chain recombines TRBV2 with TRBJ1-5; no reliable D call. The CDR3 is 14 residues long. V was pared by 2 bases and J by 6 bases, with 11 bases between. Germline V gene sequence: CDR1 SNHLY, CDR2 FYNNEI. This CDR3 is CASSEPEESQPQHF. The CDR3 DNA reads TGTGCCAGCAGTGAACCGGAGGAATCTCAGCCCCAGCATTTT.

V and J are TRBV7-9 and TRBJ2-1; tentative D call: TRBD1 (6 bases). The CDR3 loop spans 14 amino acids. V was shortened by 2 bases and J by 10 bases, with 15 bases between the two germline ends. Germline lookup yields CDR1 SEHNR and CDR2 FQNEAQ (reference sequence). CDR3 DNA sequence: TGTGCCAGCAGCTTAAACCTGGGGGCTCGAGAGCAGTTCTTC. This sequence encodes CASSLNLGAREQFF.

The rearrangement uses TRBV9 and TRBJ2-5; 7 positions match TRBD1. After removal of 0 bases from V and 2 bases from J, the junction contained 1 base not matched to a gene. The CDR3 is made up of 14 amino acids. CDR1 and CDR2 (germline): SGDLS, YYNGEE. The CDR3 region is CASSVGGQQETQYF. CDR3 in DNA: TGTGCCAGCAGCGTAGGGGGACAGCAAGAGACCCAGTACTTC.

The genes are TRBV14 and TRBJ2-2; the D is unclear. With 4 bases removed from V and 3 bases from J, the gap between germline ends came to 3 bases. CDR3 length equals 12 residues. Germline loops: CDR1 SGHDN, CDR2 FVKESK. CDR3 in amino acids: CASSLYTGELFF. The CDR3 region has the DNA TGTGCCAGCAGCCTATACACCGGGGAGCTGTTTTTT. Full variable domain (outside the CDR3, taken from reference TRBV14 and TRBJ2-2): EAGVTQFPSHSVIEKGQTVTLRCDPISGHDNLYWYRRVMGKEIKFLLHFVKESKQDESGMPNNRFLAERTGGTYSTLKVQPAELEDSGVYFCASSLYTGELFFGEGSRLTVL.

This clone has just a few counts. This rearrangement joins TRBV3-1 (or the pseudogene TRBV3-2) to TRBJ1-1; maybe TRBD1 (5 bases). From germline, CDR1 is LGHDT and CDR2 YNNKEL (reference sequence). The CDR3 has 15 residues. V gave up 4 bases and J gave up 3 bases, with 15 bases separating them. In DNA, the CDR3 is TGTGCCAGCAGCCCCCGACCGCGGGGGGACACTGAAGCTTTCTTT. Protein sequence: CASSPRPRGDTEAFF.

The gene calls are TRBV3-1 (or the pseudogene TRBV3-2) and TRBJ1-1; D remains unclear. The ends were cut back, 6 bases at V and 8 bases at J, with 13 bases in the middle. The germline V gene encodes CDR1 LGHDT and CDR2 YNNKEL (reference sequence). The CDR3 runs 12 residues. DNA of the CDR3: TGTGCCAGCAGATCTTTCGGGAGCGAAGCTTTCTTT. Protein: CASRSFGSEAFF.

The CDR3 sequence is CASSPSVAGTNTGELFF. For the CDR3, the DNA is TGTGCCAGCAGCCCCTCGGTGGCGGGGACGAACACCGGGGAGCTGTTTTTT. This chain connects TRBV5-5 to TRBJ2-2; possibly TRBD2 for D (6 bases). V lost 4 bases and J lost 0, with 16 bases in between. CDR1 and CDR2 from the germline V gene are SGHKS and YYEKEE (reference sequence). The CDR3 covers 17 residues.

This chain connects TRBV14 to TRBJ2-7, with no clear D. This CDR3 contains 11 residues. Germline lookup yields CDR1 SGHDN and CDR2 FVKESK. The germline V and J ends were trimmed by 2 bases and 7 bases, with 6 bases remaining between them. CDR3 coding DNA: TGTGCCAGCAGCCAATTCTATGAGCAGTACTTC. It translates to CASSQFYEQYF. The entire variable domain, with the rest obtained from reference TRBV14 and TRBJ2-7, is as follows: EAGVTQFPSHSVIEKGQTVTLRCDPISGHDNLYWYRRVMGKEIKFLLHFVKESKQDESGMPNNRFLAERTGGTYSTLKVQPAELEDSGVYFCASSQFYEQYFGPGTRLTVT.

Here the CDR3 DNA reads TGTGCCAGCAGTGACAGAAGTGGCTACACCTTC. This sequence encodes CASSDRSGYTF. The genes are TRBV28 and TRBJ1-2; tentatively, D is TRBD1 (5 bases). The CDR3 covers 11 residues. Germline assignment: CDR1 MDHEN and CDR2 SYDVKM. The ends were cut back, 5 bases at V and 7 bases at J, with 8 bases in the middle.

This clone was counted a single time. V usage is TRBV6-5 and J usage is TRBJ1-1; 7 bases are shared with TRBD1. CDR3 length: 14 residues. Germline values: CDR1 MNHEY, CDR2 SVGAGI. The V and J ends lost 10 bases and 1 base, in that order; junction bases with no gene match: 9. In DNA form, the CDR3 reads TGTGCCACCTGCCTGGGACAGCCGAACACTGAAGCTTTCTTT. Translation gives CATCLGQPNTEAFF.

The rearrangement uses TRBV6-4 and TRBJ2-5, with TRBD2 matching over 9 bases. The CDR3 covers 16 residues. V lost 10 bases and J lost 5; bases outside the gene matches: 17. The V gene's germline CDR1 is MRHNA and CDR2 SNTAGT. Written as DNA, the CDR3 is TGTGCCACCGGATTGCGGGGGGGCCCCGGGTGGGAGACCCAGTACTTC. Translating gives CATGLRGGPGWETQYF.

By frequency in the sample, this clone is medium-sized. The chain links TRBV29-1 to TRBJ2-2; 7 bases align to TRBD2. J gave up 2 bases and V 7 bases, and 7 bases lay outside the gene matches. CDR1 is SQVTM, CDR2 ANQGSEA, per germline. The CDR3 sequence is 14 residues long. CDR3 nucleotides: TGCAGCGCAGCGGGACTGACAAACACCGGGGAGCTGTTTTTT. This codes for CSAAGLTNTGELFF.

The genes are TRBV9 and TRBJ2-2; 7 nucleotides match TRBD2. Germline-derived CDR1 and CDR2 are SGDLS and YYNGEE. This CDR3 spans 14 amino acids. After removal of 5 bases from V and 1 base from J, the junction contained 2 bases not matched to a gene. CDR3 coding DNA: TGTGCCAGCAGTCTAGCGGAGAACACCGGGGAGCTGTTTTTT. It yields the protein CASSLAENTGELFF.

The chain uses TRBV6-2 or TRBV6-3 and TRBJ1-4; 7 bases fit TRBD1. Germline CDR1 and CDR2: MNHEY and SVGEGT. V dropped 5 bases and J dropped 8; count of bases not matched to a gene: 11. The CDR3 totals 15 residues. As DNA, the CDR3 is TGTGCCAGCAGTCAGGGGGGACAGTGGGGCGAAAAACTGTTTTTT. Translated, it gives CASSQGGQWGEKLFF.

This clone has a single count. This sequence joins TRBV2 and TRBJ2-3; 15 bases align to TRBD2. Germline V gene sequence: CDR1 SNHLY, CDR2 FYNNEI. J was trimmed by 9 bases and V by 2 bases; bases with no gene match: 9. There are 17 residues in the CDR3. The CDR3 reads CASSEIGGLAGGTTQYF. The CDR3 region has the DNA TGTGCCAGCAGTGAAATTGGGGGACTAGCGGGGGGCACGACGCAGTATTTT.

The chain carries TRBV5-4 and TRBJ2-7; tentative D call: TRBD1 (6 bases). Germline CDR1 and CDR2: SGHNT and YYREEE (reference sequence). Trimming cost V 4 bases and J 3 bases, with 20 bases left between them. The CDR3 is made up of 16 amino acids. The CDR3 coding sequence is TGTGCCAGCAGCCCGGGAACACTACAGGGATACTACGAGCAGTACTTC. Amino acids: CASSPGTLQGYYEQYF.

The J gene is TRBJ1-4, the V gene TRBV29-1; weak D call: TRBD1 (5 bases). Trimming cost V 5 bases and J 8 bases, with 18 bases left between them. Germline loops: CDR1 SQVTM, CDR2 ANQGSEA. The CDR3 runs to 14 residues. In DNA form, the CDR3 reads TGCAGCGTTTCGAACAGGCATAAGGGGGAAAAACTGTTTTTT. Translating it yields CSVSNRHKGEKLFF.

Worth noting for this clone: The junction does not match germline at one end; this may be a read error. The chain combines TRBV5-4 with TRBJ1-2; 7 bases are shared with TRBD1. Germline V gives CDR1 SGHNT, CDR2 YYREEE (reference sequence). The CDR3 consists of 14 residues. CDR3 in amino acids: CASRDDRDPYGHTF. Written as DNA, the CDR3 is TGTGCCAGCAGGGACGACAGGGATCCCTATGGCCACACCTTC.